These 12 T cell receptor beta chains share one sample of origin, sequenced in a study of blood T cell repertoires in COVID-19. Libraries were prepared by immunoSEQ multiplex PCR; TCRdb keeps only in-frame clonotypes and omits some of them. The repertoire holds hundreds of thousands of clones, more than 70% seen once, with approximately 8% in the top ten. The material sequenced was peripheral blood. Receptors originate from a woman in her forties or fifties who had recovered from COVID-19.

The V gene is TRBV27, the J gene TRBJ2-2, with D perhaps TRBD2 (7 bases). CDR3 length equals 13 residues. From germline, CDR1 is MNHEY and CDR2 SMNVEV (reference sequence). The V and J ends lost 10 bases and 7 bases respectively, with 16 bases between them. The CDR3 is CATARGGGGELFF. The CDR3 nucleotides are TGTGCCACCGCGAGAGGGGGGGGCGGGGAGCTGTTTTTT.

The chain recombines TRBV6-1 with TRBJ1-2; no firm D call. The V gene's germline CDR1 is MNHNS and CDR2 SASEGT. V was cut by 3 bases and J by 4 bases, with 3 bases left in between. This CDR3 region has 11 residues. This CDR3 reads CASSDLYGYTF. Here the CDR3 DNA reads TGTGCCAGCAGTGACCTCTATGGCTACACCTTC.

This clone was observed a single time. The gene calls are TRBV5-8 and TRBJ1-4; the D is unclear. Deletions cut 3 bases from V and 3 bases from J, with 12 bases between. The length of the CDR3 is 15 residues. The germline CDR1 and CDR2 sequences are SGHTS and YDEGEE. The CDR3 sequence: CASSWGRESNEKLFF. DNA for the CDR3: TGTGCCAGCAGCTGGGGAAGGGAGTCTAATGAAAAACTGTTTTTT. The variable domain in full, completed from reference TRBV5-8 and TRBJ1-4, reads EAGVTQSPTHLIKTRGQQATLRCSPISGHTSVYWYQQALGLGLQFLLWYDEGEERNRGNFPPRFSGRQFPNYSSELNVNALELEDSALYLCASSWGRESNEKLFFGSGTQLSVL.

The chain links TRBV6-6 to TRBJ2-7, with unresolved D. From germline, CDR1 is MNHNY and CDR2 SVGAGI (reference sequence). CDR3 size: 11 residues. Between the trimmed V and J ends, which lost 2 bases and 7 bases, there was a span of 6 bases. CDR3 DNA: TGTGCCAGCAGTTACCCCCCGGAGCAGTACTTC. Amino acids: CASSYPPEQYF.

The chain links TRBV6-6 to TRBJ1-2, with D tentatively TRBD1 (5 bases). Looked up from germline, CDR1 is MNHNY and CDR2 is SVGAGI (reference sequence). The CDR3 covers 14 residues. V gave up 4 bases and J gave up 4 bases, with 13 bases separating them. The CDR3 is CASSFSQGGYGYTF. The CDR3 nucleotides read TGTGCCAGCAGTTTCTCCCAGGGCGGCTATGGCTACACCTTC.

The gene calls are TRBV4-1 and TRBJ1-4; weak D call: TRBD1 (6 bases). CDR3 size: 15 residues. Germline-derived CDR1 and CDR2 are MGHRA and YSYEKL. V was clipped by 6 bases and J by 8 bases, with 19 bases between them. In DNA form, the CDR3 reads TGCGCCAGCAGTTCACCTGGGACAACGGACGAAAAACTGTTTTTT. Its translation: CASSSPGTTDEKLFF.

The chain combines TRBV19 with TRBJ1-1; a weak D match, TRBD1 (5 bases). There are 15 residues in the CDR3. Germline CDR1 LNHDA, CDR2 SQIVND (reference sequence). Trimming left V 7 bases short and J 4 bases short, with 19 bases between. The CDR3 is CASTSTATPVTEAFF. CDR3 nucleotide sequence: TGTGCCAGTACCTCGACAGCAACCCCCGTCACTGAAGCTTTCTTT.

The chain is built from TRBV30 and TRBJ2-5; D is uncertain. The length of the CDR3 is 11 residues. From germline, CDR1 is GTSNPN and CDR2 SVGIG (reference sequence). Trimming took 3 bases from V and 2 from J, leaving 4 bases between them. DNA for the CDR3: TGTGCCTGGAGGAGACAAGAGACCCAGTACTTC. Its translation: CAWRRQETQYF.

The sample holds one count of this clone. The CDR3 DNA reads as TGTGCCAGCAGTCGGGACAGGGGAGGTAATCAGCCCCAGCATTTT. This translates into CASSRDRGGNQPQHF. The rearrangement joins TRBV28 to TRBJ1-5; 10 nucleotides agree with TRBD1. There are 15 residues in the CDR3. Germline lookup yields CDR1 MDHEN and CDR2 SYDVKM. J gave up 4 bases and V 5 bases, and 5 bases lay outside the gene matches.

This chain uses TRBV5-8 with TRBJ1-2, with D possibly TRBD1 on 6 matching bases. Germline CDR1 reads SGHTS; CDR2 reads YDEGEE. Trimming shortened V by 5 bases and J by 7 bases, and 18 bases separated the two germline ends. The CDR3 has 14 residues. The CDR3 is CASRRGAAFAGYTF. The CDR3, as DNA: TGTGCCAGCAGGCGGGGGGCAGCTTTTGCTGGCTACACCTTC. Complete variable domain (other parts from reference TRBV5-8 and TRBJ1-2): EAGVTQSPTHLIKTRGQQATLRCSPISGHTSVYWYQQALGLGLQFLLWYDEGEERNRGNFPPRFSGRQFPNYSSELNVNALELEDSALYLCASRRGAAFAGYTFGSGTRLTVV.

DNA for the CDR3: TGTGCCAGAAGCCCCGGACAGATCCCCTACGAGCAGTACTTC. As protein: CARSPGQIPYEQYF. V is TRBV5-3 and J is TRBJ2-7; the D gene is possibly TRBD1 (6 bases). TRBV5-3 is designated an ORF whose function remains uncertain. The CDR3 has 14 residues. Trimming took 4 bases from V and 2 from J, leaving 13 bases between them.

The chain has TRBV3-1 (or the pseudogene TRBV3-2) and TRBJ1-2; D is possibly TRBD1 (5 bases). V was shortened by 3 bases and J by 8 bases, with 13 bases between the two germline ends. The CDR3 covers 13 residues. CDR1 LGHDT and CDR2 YNNKEL come from the germline V gene (reference sequence). In DNA, the CDR3 is TGTGCCAGCAGCCAGTTGGGGCCACGAGGCTACACCTTC. This codes for CASSQLGPRGYTF.